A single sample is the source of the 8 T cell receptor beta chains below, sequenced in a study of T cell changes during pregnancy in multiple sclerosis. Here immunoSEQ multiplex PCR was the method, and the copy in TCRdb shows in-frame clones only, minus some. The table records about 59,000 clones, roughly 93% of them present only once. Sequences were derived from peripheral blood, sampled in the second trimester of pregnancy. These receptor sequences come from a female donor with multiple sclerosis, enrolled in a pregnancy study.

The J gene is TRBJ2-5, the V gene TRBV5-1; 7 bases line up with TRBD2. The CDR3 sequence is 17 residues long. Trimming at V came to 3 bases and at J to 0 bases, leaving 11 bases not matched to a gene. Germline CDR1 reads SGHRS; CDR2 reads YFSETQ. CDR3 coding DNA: TGCGCCAGCAGCTCGGGATCGGCAGGGACTAACCAAGAGACCCAGTACTTC. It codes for CASSSGSAGTNQETQYF.

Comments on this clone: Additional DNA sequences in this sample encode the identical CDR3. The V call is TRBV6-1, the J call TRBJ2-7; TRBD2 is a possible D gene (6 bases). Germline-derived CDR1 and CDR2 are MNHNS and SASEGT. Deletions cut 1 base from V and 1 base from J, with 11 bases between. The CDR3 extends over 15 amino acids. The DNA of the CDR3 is TGTGCCAGCAGTGAAGAACTAGCTGCTTCCTACGAGCAGTACTTC. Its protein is CASSEELAASYEQYF.

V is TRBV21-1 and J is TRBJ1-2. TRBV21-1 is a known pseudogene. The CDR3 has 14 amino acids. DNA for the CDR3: TGTGCCAGCAGCAAAGTGCGCTGGAGAAAAGGCTACACCTTC. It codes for CASSKVRWRKGYTF.

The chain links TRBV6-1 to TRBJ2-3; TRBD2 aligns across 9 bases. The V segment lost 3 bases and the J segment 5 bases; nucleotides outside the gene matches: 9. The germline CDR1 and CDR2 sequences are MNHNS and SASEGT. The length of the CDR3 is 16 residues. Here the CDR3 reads CASSESAGGGGDTQYF. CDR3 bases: TGTGCCAGCAGTGAGTCAGCGGGGGGCGGAGGAGATACGCAGTATTTT.

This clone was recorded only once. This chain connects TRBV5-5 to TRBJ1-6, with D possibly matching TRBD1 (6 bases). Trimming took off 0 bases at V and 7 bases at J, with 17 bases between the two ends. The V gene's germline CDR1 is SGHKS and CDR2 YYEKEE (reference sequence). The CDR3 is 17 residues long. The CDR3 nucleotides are TGTGCCAGCAGCTTGGGAGGCAGGGGCCGAAGGAATTCACCCCTCCACTTT. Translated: CASSLGGRGRRNSPLHF.

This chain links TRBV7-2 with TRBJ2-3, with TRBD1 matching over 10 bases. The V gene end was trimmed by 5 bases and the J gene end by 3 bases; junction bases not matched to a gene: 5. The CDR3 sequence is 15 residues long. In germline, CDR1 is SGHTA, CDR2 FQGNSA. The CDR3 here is CASSASGQGTDTQYF. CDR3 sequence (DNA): TGTGCCAGCAGCGCTTCGGGACAGGGGACAGATACGCAGTATTTT.

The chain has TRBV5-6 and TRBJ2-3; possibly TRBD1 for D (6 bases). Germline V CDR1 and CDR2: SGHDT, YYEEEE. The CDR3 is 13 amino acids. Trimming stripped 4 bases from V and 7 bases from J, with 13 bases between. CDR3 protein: CASSQGLPNTQYF. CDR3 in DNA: TGTGCCAGCAGCCAGGGGTTGCCTAATACGCAGTATTTT.

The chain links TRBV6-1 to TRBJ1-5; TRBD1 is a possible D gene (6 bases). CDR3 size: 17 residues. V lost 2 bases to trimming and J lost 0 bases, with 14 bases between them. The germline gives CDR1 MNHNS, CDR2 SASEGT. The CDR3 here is CASSELRTVNSNQPQHF. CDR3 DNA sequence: TGTGCCAGCAGTGAACTCCGGACAGTGAATAGCAATCAGCCCCAGCATTTT.